A selection of T cell receptor beta chains follows, all from one sample in a study of blood T cell repertoires in COVID-19. Data came from immunoSEQ multiplex PCR; TCRdb stores just in-frame clones and leaves some out. This sample yields roughly 15,000 clones, of which roughly four fifths are seen a single time; 21% belongs to the top ten. The specimen was peripheral blood. All receptors come from a man of 80 years or more with active COVID-19. Each CDR3 is given with its conserved first and last residue. The D gene is left open where the match is weak. Rows may omit the clone size; those that give it use once, few, many or a size class.

D: TRBD2; J: TRBJ2-3; size: -; V: TRBV4-1; CDR3: CASSPSSGPTDTQYF; DNA: TGCGCCAGCAGCCCCTCTAGCGGCCCCACAGATACGCAGTATTTT
D: -; J: TRBJ1-5; size: -; V: TRBV19; CDR3: CASSLFLGNQPQHF; DNA: TGTGCCAGTAGCCTCTTTCTTGGCAATCAGCCCCAGCATTTT
D: -; J: TRBJ2-6; size: -; V: TRBV28; CDR3: CASVTGTSGANVLTF; DNA: TGTGCCAGCGTTACAGGGACGTCTGGGGCCAACGTCCTGACTTTC
D: TRBD1; J: TRBJ1-2; size: -; V: TRBV28; CDR3: CASSLPGQGSHGYTF; DNA: TGTGCCAGCAGTTTACCGGGACAGGGTTCCCATGGCTACACCTTC
D: -; J: TRBJ2-5; size: -; V: TRBV24-1; CDR3: CATSDGGGETQYF; DNA: TGTGCCACCAGTGACGGGGGTGGGGAGACCCAGTACTTC
D: TRBD1; J: TRBJ2-2; size: once; V: TRBV29-1; CDR3: CSVEDAGTGITGELFF; DNA: TGCAGCGTTGAAGACGCCGGGACAGGGATCACCGGGGAGCTGTTTTTT
D: -; J: TRBJ1-2; size: -; V: TRBV3-1/TRBV3-2; CDR3: CASSQVGALGYTF; DNA: TGTGCCAGCAGCCAAGTGGGGGCTCTCGGCTACACCTTC
D: -; J: TRBJ1-3; size: -; V: TRBV7-9; CDR3: CASSLGGLASSGNTIYF; DNA: TGTGCCAGCAGCTTAGGTGGTCTCGCCAGCTCTGGAAACACCATATATTTT
D: TRBD1; J: TRBJ2-3; size: -; V: TRBV4-3; CDR3: CASSPLLSGQGDTDTQYF; DNA: TGCGCCAGCAGCCCACTTTTATCGGGACAGGGGGACACAGATACGCAGTATTTT
D: TRBD2; J: TRBJ2-1; size: -; V: TRBV5-1; CDR3: CASSRGLAGGPRYEQFF; DNA: TGCGCCAGCAGCAGGGGACTAGCGGGAGGGCCGAGGTATGAGCAGTTCTTC
D: TRBD1; J: TRBJ2-2; size: -; V: TRBV3-1/TRBV3-2; CDR3: CASSLGQVFNTGELFF; DNA: TGTGCCAGCAGCCTCGGACAGGTCTTTAACACCGGGGAGCTGTTTTTT
D: -; J: TRBJ2-2; size: -; V: TRBV11-2; CDR3: CASSLSLALAGGGELFF; DNA: TGTGCCAGCAGCCTGTCTCTGGCGCTAGCAGGCGGCGGGGAGCTGTTTTTT
D: -; J: TRBJ1-4; size: -; V: TRBV5-1; CDR3: CASSLGVEEKLFF; DNA: TGCGCCAGCAGCTTGGGAGTCGAGGAAAAACTGTTTTTT
D: -; J: TRBJ1-1; size: -; V: TRBV7-9; CDR3: CASSFSDSRNTEAFF; DNA: TGTGCCAGCAGCTTCTCGGACAGCCGAAACACTGAAGCTTTCTTT
D: -; J: TRBJ1-1; size: once; V: TRBV27; CDR3: CASRTRGTMNTEAFF; DNA: TGTGCCAGCAGGACCAGGGGCACCATGAACACTGAAGCTTTCTTT
D: TRBD2; J: TRBJ2-2; size: -; V: TRBV10-3; CDR3: CAIRRTSGAGTGELFF; DNA: TGTGCCATCAGGAGAACTAGCGGGGCGGGAACCGGGGAGCTGTTTTTT
D: TRBD2; J: TRBJ2-1; size: -; V: TRBV10-1; CDR3: CASSDGGRKNNEQFF; DNA: TGCGCCAGCAGTGATGGCGGGAGGAAAAACAATGAGCAGTTCTTC
D: TRBD1; J: TRBJ2-7; size: -; V: TRBV6-2/TRBV6-3; CDR3: CASSKQGEQYF; DNA: TGTGCCAGCAGTAAACAGGGGGAACAGTACTTC
D: -; J: TRBJ1-5; size: few; V: TRBV5-1; CDR3: CASSLDAGSNQPQHF; DNA: TGCGCCAGCAGCTTGGATGCGGGCAGCAATCAGCCCCAGCATTTT
D: -; J: TRBJ2-1; size: -; V: TRBV7-2; CDR3: CASSPSRQVGPNEQFF; DNA: TGTGCCAGCAGCCCCTCGAGACAGGTTGGGCCTAATGAGCAGTTCTTC
D: -; J: TRBJ2-2; size: -; V: TRBV5-1; CDR3: CASSLGEDGELFF; DNA: TGCGCCAGCAGCTTGGGGGAGGACGGGGAGCTGTTTTTT
D: TRBD2; J: TRBJ2-7; size: -; V: TRBV7-6; CDR3: CASSLAGGAYEQYF; DNA: TGTGCCAGCAGCTTAGCGGGAGGGGCCTACGAGCAGTACTTC
D: TRBD1; J: TRBJ2-7; size: -; V: TRBV7-2; CDR3: CASSPQTGVYEQYF; DNA: TGTGCCAGCAGCCCTCAGACAGGGGTCTACGAGCAGTACTTC
D: TRBD2; J: TRBJ2-7; size: -; V: TRBV6-5; CDR3: CASYKVAGSYEQYF; DNA: TGTGCCAGCTACAAGGTAGCGGGCTCCTACGAGCAGTACTTC
D: TRBD1; J: TRBJ2-7; size: -; V: TRBV11-2; CDR3: CASSLGGQLGEQYF; DNA: TGTGCCAGCAGCTTAGGGGGACAGCTAGGCGAGCAGTACTTC
D: TRBD2; J: TRBJ2-1; size: -; V: TRBV11-2; CDR3: CASSRRLAGGRGYNEQFF; DNA: TGTGCCAGCAGCCGACGACTAGCGGGAGGAAGGGGATACAATGAGCAGTTCTTC
D: -; J: TRBJ2-2; size: -; V: TRBV9; CDR3: CASSVEGQNTGELFF; DNA: TGTGCCAGCAGCGTAGAAGGACAGAACACCGGGGAGCTGTTTTTT
D: TRBD1; J: TRBJ1-5; size: once; V: TRBV23-1; CDR3: CASSQSSTGVTNQPQHF; DNA: TGCGCCAGCAGTCAATCGTCGACAGGGGTTACCAATCAGCCCCAGCATTTT
D: TRBD1; J: TRBJ1-1; size: -; V: TRBV6-1; CDR3: CASSDPGQGSTEAFF; DNA: TGTGCCAGCAGTGATCCCGGACAGGGTTCCACTGAAGCTTTCTTT
D: -; J: TRBJ1-6; size: -; V: TRBV9; CDR3: CASSVGQGESPLHF; DNA: TGTGCCAGCAGCGTAGGACAAGGCGAGTCACCCCTCCACTTT
D: TRBD1; J: TRBJ2-7; size: few; V: TRBV29-1; CDR3: CSVEAIGGRTGTYEQYF; DNA: TGCAGCGTTGAAGCCATAGGGGGCCGGACAGGGACCTACGAGCAGTACTTC
D: TRBD2; J: TRBJ2-3; size: -; V: TRBV7-2; CDR3: CASSSSSGKHVTQYF; DNA: TGTGCCAGCAGCTCTTCTAGCGGTAAACACGTTACGCAGTATTTT